Described below is a single T cell receptor (beta chain) sequence and its context. RNA totalling roughly 0.45 to 1 ug underwent reverse transcription with random hexamers. Using its own MiXCR run on the immunoSEQ multiplex PCR reads, TCRdb lists one record per CDR3 protein. The table includes over 350,000 distinct CDR3 sequences, 75% to 90% detected once. The data were taken from a study of CD8 T cells in Susac syndrome. This CDR3 is 13 amino acids long. V lost 4 bases and J lost 0, with 6 bases in between. The germline CDR1 and CDR2 sequences are SGHRS and YFSETQ. This clonotype was obtained from a human donor with multiple sclerosis. The chain couples TRBV5-1 to TRBJ2-3; D call uncertain. What was sequenced was CD8+ T cells from PBMCs. CDR3 nucleotide sequence: TGCGCCAGCAGCCGCCCTAGCACAGATACGCAGTATTTT. Translated: CASSRPSTDTQYF.